Below are 21 T cell receptor beta chains sequenced from a single sample in a study of T cell changes during pregnancy in multiple sclerosis. This table comes from immunoSEQ multiplex PCR, and its TCRdb copy is limited to in-frame clones, with some not included. The sample contains approximately 47,000 clones, approximately 93% of which appear only once. The starting material was CD4+ T cells from peripheral blood mononuclear cells, obtained in the first trimester of pregnancy. The receptors here all came from a female donor with multiple sclerosis, enrolled in a pregnancy study.

The rearrangement uses TRBV5-6 and TRBJ2-5, with D maybe TRBD1 (6 bases). The CDR3 runs 13 residues. Trimming left V 4 bases short and J 4 bases short, with 11 bases between. The germline V gene encodes CDR1 SGHDT and CDR2 YYEEEE. CDR3 amino acids: CASSLGGLETQYF. DNA for the CDR3: TGTGCCAGCAGCCTAGGGGGTCTAGAGACCCAGTACTTC.

The genes are TRBV6-6 and TRBJ1-1; 8 bases agree with TRBD1. The CDR3 consists of 14 residues. Per germline, CDR1 MNHNY and CDR2 SVGAGI (reference sequence). J lost 0 bases, V lost 6 bases, and 3 bases had no gene match. The CDR3 bases are TGTGCCAGCAGCCTGGACAGGGTGAACACTGAAGCTTTCTTT. Translated: CASSLDRVNTEAFF.

The chain uses TRBV6-5 and TRBJ2-1; a weak D match, TRBD1 (6 bases). This CDR3 contains 12 residues. Germline V CDR1 and CDR2: MNHEY, SVGAGI. V was shortened by 4 bases and J by 9 bases, with 10 bases between the two germline ends. The CDR3 region is CASSSTGFEQFF. The CDR3 DNA reads as TGTGCCAGCAGTTCGACAGGATTTGAGCAGTTCTTC.

This chain uses TRBV6-5 with TRBJ1-2; D remains unclear. The CDR3 runs to 14 residues. The V gene lost 2 bases and the J gene lost 1 base, with 8 bases spanning the gap. Germline CDR1 and CDR2: MNHEY and SVGAGI. The DNA of the CDR3 is TGTGCCAGCAGTTACGGAGTCTTTAACTATGGCTACACCTTC. Amino acids: CASSYGVFNYGYTF.

The chain has TRBV18 and TRBJ1-6; a weak D match, TRBD1 (5 bases). Germline V gives CDR1 KGHSH, CDR2 LQKENI. Trimming took off 2 bases at V and 5 bases at J, with 10 bases between the two ends. This CDR3 contains 15 residues. For the CDR3, the DNA is TGTGCCAGCTCACCATGGGGGGTCGATAATTCACCCCTCCACTTT. Translated, it gives CASSPWGVDNSPLHF.

The genes are TRBV19 and TRBJ1-4; a weak D match, TRBD1 (6 bases). Trimming removed 5 bases at V and 2 bases at J, with 12 bases between. The CDR3 is 15 amino acids. Germline-derived CDR1 and CDR2 are LNHDA and SQIVND (reference sequence). The CDR3 is CASSYRASTNEKLFF. The DNA for the CDR3 is TGTGCCAGTAGTTACAGGGCTTCGACTAATGAAAAACTGTTTTTT.

The V gene is TRBV6-5, the J gene TRBJ1-2, with unresolved D. V was clipped by 2 bases and J by 10 bases, with 17 bases between them. The CDR3 extends over 14 amino acids. The germline gives CDR1 MNHEY, CDR2 SVGAGI. Here the CDR3 reads CASSYGFGGRYYTF. Written as DNA, the CDR3 is TGTGCCAGCAGTTACGGTTTTGGCGGGCGATACTACACCTTC.

The V gene is TRBV29-1, the J gene TRBJ1-1, with 7 bases matching TRBD1. Germline V gives CDR1 SQVTM, CDR2 ANQGSEA. This CDR3 spans 15 amino acids. J gave up 0 bases and V 5 bases, and 9 bases lay outside the gene matches. CDR3 amino acids: CSVSEGGRMNTEAFF. DNA for the CDR3: TGCAGCGTTAGTGAAGGGGGCAGGATGAACACTGAAGCTTTCTTT.

CDR3 sequence (DNA): TGTGCCAGCAGCCCTATCACCGCTGCGAACACTGAAGCTTTCTTT. Translating gives CASSPITAANTEAFF. V gene TRBV7-9 combines with J gene TRBJ1-1; D uncertain. CDR3 size: 15 residues. V shed 5 bases and J shed 1 base, with 14 bases lying between them. From germline, CDR1 is SEHNR and CDR2 FQNEAQ (reference sequence).

The chain carries TRBV12-5 and TRBJ1-5; 7 nucleotides agree with TRBD1. CDR3 length: 21 residues. The V and J ends lost 0 bases and 0 bases, in that order; junction bases with no gene match: 17. The germline gives CDR1 LGHNT, CDR2 FRNRAP. The CDR3 region is CASGLVLSAPSGQYSNQPQHF. In DNA, the CDR3 is TGTGCTAGTGGTTTGGTACTAAGCGCCCCCTCGGGACAGTATAGCAATCAGCCCCAGCATTTT.

The genes are TRBV28 and TRBJ1-5; the D is unclear. V was pared by 3 bases and J by 2 bases, with 5 bases between. CDR3 length: 13 residues. The germline CDR1 and CDR2 sequences are MDHEN and SYDVKM. As DNA, the CDR3 is TGTGCCAGCAGTTTCACGGGCAATCAGCCCCAGCATTTT. Translated: CASSFTGNQPQHF.

The sample holds one count of this clone. This chain joins TRBV5-1 and TRBJ1-2; 7 bases are a match to TRBD1. CDR3 length: 15 amino acids. Germline loops: CDR1 SGHRS, CDR2 YFSETQ. The junction had 8 bases not matched to a gene; V was cut back by 4 bases and J by 2 bases. CDR3 DNA: TGCGCCAGCAGCCCGAAGACAGGGCCAAACTATGGCTACACCTTC. Protein sequence: CASSPKTGPNYGYTF. Filled out from reference TRBV5-1 and TRBJ1-2, the complete variable domain reads KAGVTQTPRYLIKTRGQQVTLSCSPISGHRSVSWYQQTPGQGLQFLFEYFSETQRNKGNFPGRFSGRQFSNSRSEMNVSTLELGDSALYLCASSPKTGPNYGYTFGSGTRLTVV.

The gene calls are TRBV5-6 and TRBJ2-1; D possibly corresponds to TRBD1 (6 bases). The V end lost 1 base, the J end lost 12 bases, and 17 bases lay between the germline ends. The CDR3 extends over 14 amino acids. Germline lookup yields CDR1 SGHDT and CDR2 YYEEEE. CDR3 in DNA: TGTGCCAGCAGCTTGACAGGGCCCACCAGCGGGCAGTTCTTC. Translating it yields CASSLTGPTSGQFF.

The chain carries TRBV5-5 and TRBJ1-2; weak D call: TRBD1 (5 bases). The germline V gene has CDR1 SGHKS and CDR2 YYEKEE (reference sequence). The germline V and J ends were trimmed by 1 base and 4 bases, with 11 bases remaining between them. CDR3 length: 14 amino acids. CDR3 bases: TGTGCCAGCAGCTTGTACGACAGATTCTATGGCTACACCTTC. It specifies CASSLYDRFYGYTF.

The chain is built from TRBV30 and TRBJ2-1, with 12 bases lining up with TRBD2. The J segment lost 4 bases and the V segment lost 5 bases, leaving 9 bases of the junction unmatched. The CDR3 runs to 16 residues. Germline-derived CDR1 and CDR2 are GTSNPN and SVGIG (reference sequence). This chain's CDR3 is CAWLLAGGPKYNEQFF. CDR3 coding DNA: TGTGCCTGGTTACTAGCGGGGGGCCCTAAATACAATGAGCAGTTCTTC.

The CDR3 DNA sequence: TGTGCCAGCAGTTCCGGGACAGGGCGGAACACTGAAGCTTTCTTT. This encodes CASSSGTGRNTEAFF. The chain couples TRBV27 to TRBJ1-1; 9 nucleotides match TRBD1. The trim removed 4 bases at V and 1 base at J, leaving 4 bases unmatched. Germline values: CDR1 MNHEY, CDR2 SMNVEV (reference sequence). The CDR3 covers 15 residues.

The V and J genes are TRBV21-1 and TRBJ2-5; TRBD2, the D gene given by the table, was not confirmed from the DNA. TRBV21-1 is noted as a pseudogene. The CDR3 totals 20 residues. Written as DNA, the CDR3 is TGTGCCAGCAGCATATCAGGCCGGGGGACTAGCGGGGGGGCGAGGGAGACCCAGTACTTC. Amino acids: CASSISGRGTSGGARETQYF.

The J gene is TRBJ1-5, the V gene TRBV28; 7 bases match TRBD1. Germline V gene sequence: CDR1 MDHEN, CDR2 SYDVKM. Unmatched junction bases numbered 4, after V lost 7 bases and J lost 7 bases. The CDR3 extends over 12 amino acids. The chain's CDR3 is CASTGQHQPQHF. For the CDR3, the DNA is TGTGCCAGCACGGGACAGCACCAGCCCCAGCATTTT.

CDR3 coding DNA: TGTGCCAGCAGTTACCTCAGGGGCACGCAGTACTTC. This gives the protein CASSYLRGTQYF. This chain connects TRBV6-5 to TRBJ2-7, with D possibly being TRBD1 (6 bases). The CDR3 is 12 residues long. Germline CDR1 MNHEY, CDR2 SVGAGI. The V end was cut by 2 bases, the J end by 9 bases, with 11 bases between.

The chain is built from TRBV2 and TRBJ1-3; possibly TRBD1 for D (5 bases). The V end lost 6 bases, the J end lost 8 bases, and 23 bases lay between the germline ends. CDR1 and CDR2 from the germline V gene are SNHLY and FYNNEI. The CDR3 consists of 16 residues. The CDR3 nucleotides read TGTGCCAGCAGGGGCCCGGGACTCAAACCCGGGGACACCATATATTTT. It translates to CASRGPGLKPGDTIYF.

The V call is TRBV2, the J call TRBJ2-5; D is possibly TRBD1 (6 bases). The germline V and J ends were trimmed by 6 bases and 2 bases, with 13 bases remaining between them. This CDR3 has 14 amino acids. The germline gives CDR1 SNHLY, CDR2 FYNNEI. For the CDR3, the DNA is TGTGCCAGCAGGCCAGGGGTTTTACAAGAGACCCAGTACTTC. This encodes CASRPGVLQETQYF.